These 12 T cell receptor beta chains share one sample of origin, sequenced in a study of T-cell reconstitution after alpha-beta-depleted transplantation in children (dated by TCRdb to about 2016). The treatment or condition label of this sample denotes: allogeneic hematopoietic cell transplantation with graft depleted of TCRalphabeta T cells and CD19 B cells. Libraries were constructed by PCR. Sequencer: Illumina HiSeq 2500. TCR library preparation used molecular barcoding, with unique molecular identifiers applied to normalize quantification of the TCRbeta repertoire. TCRdb itself trimmed the public reads at Q25 with fastp, ran MiXCR and retained productive beta chains. One record per CDR3 amino acid sequence lists the most common genes and DNA. This sample is represented by 500,000 or so distinct CDR3 sequences; over 9.5% of them were singletons. 14% of the sample lies in the top ten. The sample here was PBMCs, mostly from graft donor cells, taken 180 days after TCRalphabeta/CD19-depleted stem cell transplant. All receptors derive from a female patient under 10 years old who had a stem cell transplant for aplastic anemia, so the T cells may come from the graft donor.

CDR3 sequence: CASSAGTLYNEQFF. The CDR3 DNA is TGTGCCAGCAGTGCGGGAACCCTGTACAATGAGCAGTTCTTC. The chain links TRBV6-2 or TRBV6-3 to TRBJ2-1; tentatively, D is TRBD2 (6 bases). CDR1 is MNHEY, CDR2 SVGEGT, per germline. CDR3 length: 14 amino acids. Trimming stripped 5 bases from V and 4 bases from J, with 12 bases between.

The chain uses TRBV29-1 and TRBJ2-5, with TRBD2 as a possible D gene (5 bases). The CDR3 contains 12 residues. Germline values: CDR1 SQVTM, CDR2 ANQGSEA. V shed 5 bases and J shed 2 bases, with 9 bases lying between them. The CDR3, as DNA: TGCAGCGTTTGCCGGGATCAAGAGACCCAGTACTTC. Its translation is CSVCRDQETQYF.

V usage is TRBV6-5 and J usage is TRBJ2-3; D remains unclear. Germline V gene lookup returns CDR1 MNHEY and CDR2 SVGAGI. CDR3 length: 14 amino acids. V was cut by 0 bases and J by 6 bases, with 10 bases left in between. CDR3 DNA: TGTGCCAGCAGTTACTCTACTGTTAGGGATACGCAGTATTTT. Its translation: CASSYSTVRDTQYF.

The V gene is TRBV20-1, the J gene TRBJ2-1; 8 nucleotides align to TRBD2. V trimming: 5 bases; J trimming: 4 bases; junction bases outside the gene matches: 10. The CDR3 runs 15 residues. Germline V gene sequence: CDR1 DFQATT, CDR2 SNEGSKA (reference sequence). This CDR3 reads CSAPGSGSRYNEQFF. The CDR3 bases are TGCAGTGCTCCAGGGAGCGGGAGCAGGTACAATGAGCAGTTCTTC.

This clonotype was detected only a few times. The chain joins TRBV28 to TRBJ1-6; 7 bases are a match to TRBD1. The CDR3 extends over 16 amino acids. Germline V gene lookup returns CDR1 MDHEN and CDR2 SYDVKM. The V gene end was trimmed by 3 bases and the J gene end by 9 bases; junction bases not matched to a gene: 11. This CDR3 is CASSFPGRGSLSPLHF. The CDR3 nucleotides are TGTGCCAGCAGTTTTCCGGGCAGGGGGTCCCTTTCACCCCTCCACTTT.

With respect to this clonotype: One end of the junction fails to match germline, which may point to a read error. CDR3 protein: CASSLRSSGSNAQFF. The CDR3 DNA is TGTGCCAGCAGCCTTAGGTCTAGCGGGAGCAATGCGCAGTTCTTC. V gene TRBV7-3 combines with J gene TRBJ2-1; 10 bases map to TRBD2. Germline V gene data show CDR1 as SGHTA and CDR2 as FQGTGA. This CDR3 contains 15 residues.

This clonotype occurred a few times. The rearrangement links TRBV18 to TRBJ1-1; the D is unclear. The CDR3 contains 13 residues. The V and J ends lost 1 base and 5 bases respectively, with 8 bases between them. Germline V gene data show CDR1 as KGHSH and CDR2 as LQKENI. CDR3 residues: CASSPQTATEAFF. CDR3 nucleotides: TGTGCCAGCTCACCACAAACGGCTACTGAAGCTTTCTTT.

This clonotype occurred a few times. Relative to the germline gene, one junction end is altered; a read error may explain this. CDR3 bases: TGTGCCATCAGTGAGTCGGGGACTGTCTACCAGCAGTACTTC. It translates to CAISESGTVYQQYF. The V and J genes are TRBV10-3 and TRBJ2-7, with D possibly matching TRBD2 (6 bases). CDR3 length: 14 amino acids. Germline V gene sequence: CDR1 ENHRY, CDR2 SYGVKD.

In its sample, this clonotype was seen many times. The genes are TRBV20-1 and TRBJ2-1; no reliable D call. V was clipped by 3 bases and J by 2 bases, with 11 bases between them. CDR3 size: 14 residues. Germline-derived CDR1 and CDR2 are DFQATT and SNEGSKA (reference sequence). The CDR3 reads CSASNPVPYNEQFF. CDR3 in DNA: TGCAGTGCTAGTAACCCTGTCCCCTACAATGAGCAGTTCTTC.

The rearrangement joins TRBV12-3 or TRBV12-4 to TRBJ1-2; 8 positions match TRBD1. The CDR3 extends over 15 amino acids. Trimming took 7 bases from V and 1 from J; bases not matched to a gene: 8. The CDR3 loop is CASNQDRAGNYGYTF. CDR3 bases: TGTGCCAGCAACCAGGACAGGGCGGGTAACTATGGCTACACCTTC.

The V gene is TRBV7-9, the J gene TRBJ2-1; 13 bases are a match to TRBD2. From germline, CDR1 is SEHNR and CDR2 FQNEAQ (reference sequence). The CDR3 has 17 residues. J gave up 3 bases and V 5 bases, and 7 bases lay outside the gene matches. The CDR3 DNA follows: TGTGCCAGCAGCCCTGGACTAGCGGGAGTCGTCTACAATGAGCAGTTCTTC. Translating gives CASSPGLAGVVYNEQFF.

The chain recombines TRBV25-1 with TRBJ1-2, with 8 nucleotides matching TRBD1. V shed 5 bases and J 8 bases; nucleotides not matched to a gene: 7. Germline lookup yields CDR1 MGHDK and CDR2 SYGVNS. The CDR3 contains 13 residues. CDR3 sequence reads: CASSPQDRAGYTF. Written as DNA, the CDR3 is TGTGCCAGCAGTCCCCAGGACAGGGCAGGCTACACCTTC.